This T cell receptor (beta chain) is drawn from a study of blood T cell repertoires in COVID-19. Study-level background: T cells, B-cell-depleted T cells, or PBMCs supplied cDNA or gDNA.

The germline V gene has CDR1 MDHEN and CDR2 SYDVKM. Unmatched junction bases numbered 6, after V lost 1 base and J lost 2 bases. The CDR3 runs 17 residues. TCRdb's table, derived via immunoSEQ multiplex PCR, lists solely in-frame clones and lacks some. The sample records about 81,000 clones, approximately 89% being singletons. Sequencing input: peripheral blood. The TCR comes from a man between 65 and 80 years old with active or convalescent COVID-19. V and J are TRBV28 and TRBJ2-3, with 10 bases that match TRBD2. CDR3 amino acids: CASSLSERGGFTDTQYF. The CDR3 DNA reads TGTGCCAGCAGTTTATCAGAGCGGGGGGGATTCACAGATACGCAGTATTTT.